This TCR beta chain was documented in a study of T cells expressing NK-cell markers. Looking at the study overall: Repertoires of TCR beta were obtained from T cells sorted as CD3+CD56+NKG2C+, CD3+CD56+NKG2C- and CD3+CD56-NKG2C+. The authors sequenced eight donors, of whom seven were HCMV-seropositive and one was seronegative.

CDR1 is SEHNR, CDR2 FQNEAQ, per germline (reference sequence). This CDR3 spans 16 amino acids. TCRdb reprocessed the 5' RACE reads; each CDR3 protein has one entry and no DNA is given. Its listing shows roughly 450,000 distinct CDR3 sequences. The TCR was taken from a woman between 45 and 65 years old in good health. The specimen sequenced was blood T cells: a sorted CD56 or NKG2C T cell subset, CD4+ or CD8+ T cells, or bulk PBMC T cells (not recorded which). The chain uses TRBV7-9 and TRBJ2-1; checking the TCRdb D call of TRBD2 is not possible without DNA. This chain's CDR3 is CASSPQGLAATGGQFF.